This T cell receptor (beta chain) is drawn from a study of CD8 T cells in ankylosing spondylitis. V was clipped by 11 bases and J by 2 bases, with 16 bases between them. The CDR3 extends over 15 amino acids. TCRdb re-called the 5' RACE reads through MiXCR, storing one row per CDR3 protein. Among some 300,000 distinct CDR3 sequences listed, roughly 20% were seen once. The source material was blood, either unsorted or a sorted T cell fraction (not recorded which). The origin of this receptor is a female donor with ankylosing spondylitis or in good health (not recorded which). The rearrangement uses TRBV12-3 or TRBV12-4 and TRBJ2-6; no definite D call. Here the CDR3 DNA reads TGTGCCCCAGGTTATAGGTTGCCTGGGGCCAACGTCCTGACTTTC. It specifies CAPGYRLPGANVLTF.